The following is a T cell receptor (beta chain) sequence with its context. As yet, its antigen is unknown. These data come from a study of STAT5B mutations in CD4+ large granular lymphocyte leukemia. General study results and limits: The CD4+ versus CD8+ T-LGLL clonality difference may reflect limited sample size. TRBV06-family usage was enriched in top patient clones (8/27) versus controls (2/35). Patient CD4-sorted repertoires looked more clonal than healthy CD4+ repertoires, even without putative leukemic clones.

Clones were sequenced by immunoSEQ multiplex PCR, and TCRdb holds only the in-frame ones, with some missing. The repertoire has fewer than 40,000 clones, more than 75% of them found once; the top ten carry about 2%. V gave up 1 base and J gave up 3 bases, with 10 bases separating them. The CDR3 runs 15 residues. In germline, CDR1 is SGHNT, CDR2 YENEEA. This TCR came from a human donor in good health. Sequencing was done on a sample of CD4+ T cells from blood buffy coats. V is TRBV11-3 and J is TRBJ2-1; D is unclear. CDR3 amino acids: CASSLGTTYYNEQFF. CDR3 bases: TGTGCCAGCAGCTTAGGGACGACCTACTACAATGAGCAGTTCTTC.